This entry features one T cell receptor (beta chain) sequence. Three rounds of nested PCR, following a modified ARM-PCR protocol, produced the TCRbeta library. A single record per CDR3 protein comes from TCRdb applying MiXCR to the multiplex PCR reads. In the table there are roughly 90,000 distinct CDR3 sequences, around 76% of which are singletons. The template was RNA from unsorted bulk tissue. This non-tumor lung sample came from over 3 cm beyond the tumor edge. This CDR3 has 15 residues. Germline CDR1 reads DFQATT; CDR2 reads SNEGSKA (reference sequence). Trimming pared 6 bases from V and 4 bases from J, leaving 16 bases between. This entry belongs to a study of tumor and adjacent non-tumor tissue in lung cancer.

Material for sequencing was distant non-tumor lung tissue. This chain links TRBV20-1 with TRBJ1-6; perhaps TRBD1 as D (6 bases). This receptor was obtained from a woman between 45 and 60 years old with non-small cell lung cancer. CDR3 in amino acids: CSARGGLEYNSPLHF. The CDR3 bases are TGCAGTGCGAGGGGGGGCTTAGAGTATAATTCACCCCTCCACTTT.